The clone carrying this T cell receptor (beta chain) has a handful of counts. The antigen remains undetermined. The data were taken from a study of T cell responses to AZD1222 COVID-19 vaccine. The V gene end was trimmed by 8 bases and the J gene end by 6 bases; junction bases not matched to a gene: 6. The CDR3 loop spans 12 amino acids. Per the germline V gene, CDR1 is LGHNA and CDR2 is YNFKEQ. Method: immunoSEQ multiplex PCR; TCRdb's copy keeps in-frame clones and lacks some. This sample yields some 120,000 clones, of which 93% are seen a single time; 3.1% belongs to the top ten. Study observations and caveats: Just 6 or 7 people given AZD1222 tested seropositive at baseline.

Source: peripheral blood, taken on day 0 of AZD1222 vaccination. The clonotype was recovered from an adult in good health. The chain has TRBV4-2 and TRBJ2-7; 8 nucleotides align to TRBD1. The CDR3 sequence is CASRDRYGEQYF. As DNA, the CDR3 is TGTGCCAGCCGGGACAGGTATGGCGAGCAGTACTTC.